Reported below is one T cell receptor (beta chain). This sample is drawn from a study of blood T cell repertoires in COVID-19. Whole-study context: The study drew acute and convalescent COVID-19 samples from the United States, Italy and Spain. From T cells, B-cell-depleted T cells, or PBMCs came the material, which was cDNA or gDNA.

Clones were read by immunoSEQ multiplex PCR, and TCRdb kept only the in-frame ones, dropping some. The sample shows about 82,000 clones, over 80% of them seen only once. Sequencing used peripheral blood. This receptor was obtained from a man aged 80 or over with active or convalescent COVID-19.

CDR3 bases: TGCAGCGTTGGGACAGCCATGAACACTGAAGCTTTCTTT. As protein: CSVGTAMNTEAFF. The rearrangement uses TRBV29-1 and TRBJ1-1, with D possibly being TRBD1 (6 bases). The germline V and J ends were trimmed by 4 bases and 0 bases, with 9 bases remaining between them. The CDR3 loop spans 13 amino acids. CDR1 SQVTM and CDR2 ANQGSEA come from the germline V gene.